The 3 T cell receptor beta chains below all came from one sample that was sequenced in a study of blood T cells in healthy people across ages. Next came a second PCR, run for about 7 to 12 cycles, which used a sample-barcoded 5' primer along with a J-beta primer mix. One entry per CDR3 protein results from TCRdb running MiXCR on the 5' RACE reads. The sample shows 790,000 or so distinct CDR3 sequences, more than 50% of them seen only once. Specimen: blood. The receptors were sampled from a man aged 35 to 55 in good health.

In DNA, the CDR3 is TGCAGCGTTGCTGGGACTATCAATGAGCAGTTCTTC. Amino acids: CSVAGTINEQFF. The V call is TRBV29-1, the J call TRBJ2-1, with 7 bases that match TRBD2. V was pared by 4 bases and J by 6 bases, with 3 bases of the junction left unmatched. The CDR3 runs 12 residues. Germline CDR1 and CDR2: SQVTM and ANQGSEA.

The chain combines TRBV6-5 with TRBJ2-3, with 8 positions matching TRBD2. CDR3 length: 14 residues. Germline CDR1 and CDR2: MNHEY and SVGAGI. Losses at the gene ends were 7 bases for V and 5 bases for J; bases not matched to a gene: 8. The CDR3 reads CASKSGGPRDTQYF. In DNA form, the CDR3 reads TGTGCCAGCAAGTCGGGGGGGCCTAGAGATACGCAGTATTTT.

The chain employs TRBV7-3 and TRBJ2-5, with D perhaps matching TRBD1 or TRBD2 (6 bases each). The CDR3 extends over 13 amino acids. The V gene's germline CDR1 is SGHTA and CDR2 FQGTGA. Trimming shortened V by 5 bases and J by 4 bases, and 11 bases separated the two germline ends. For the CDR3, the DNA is TGTGCCAGCAGCCGGGGGCAGCGAGAGACCCAGTACTTC. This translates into CASSRGQRETQYF.